This T cell receptor (beta chain) stems from a study of control samples from healthy donors and cancer patients. TCRdb keeps only in-frame clones here, not all; method: immunoSEQ multiplex PCR. This sample yields 210,000 or so clones, of which roughly nine tenths are seen a single time; approximately 1.8% belongs to the top ten. V lost 2 bases and J 6 bases, leaving 7 bases between the germline ends. This CDR3 contains 13 residues. The chain has TRBV12-3 or TRBV12-4 and TRBJ2-2; the D is unclear. The clonotype originates from a man under 40 in good health. The sequenced sample consisted of blood. CDR3 region: CASSLLRAGELFF. In DNA form, the CDR3 reads TGTGCCAGCAGTTTACTACGGGCCGGGGAGCTGTTTTTT.